This TCR beta chain was captured by sequencing in a study of cytomegalovirus exposure and HLA in healthy donors. Study-wide points: In the 120 validation repertoires, 94% of cluster scores exceeded 0, per a later analysis. As confirmed in vitro, three CMV-associated chains were specific for CMV antigens. Many donors carried some public TCRs, although rarity characterized most TCR sequences.

Details on this clone: Its antigen remains unidentified.

Per the germline V gene, CDR1 is SGHRS and CDR2 is YFSETQ. Trimming removed 4 bases from V and 1 base from J, with 9 bases in between. CDR3 size: 14 residues. Produced via immunoSEQ multiplex PCR; TCRdb's table is partial and in-frame only. Here the sample spans 190,000 or so clones, 65% to 90% being singletons. This clonotype was sampled from a young woman in good health and CMV-seropositive. What was sequenced was PBMCs. The chain has TRBV5-1 and TRBJ1-3; tentatively, D is TRBD1 (6 bases). This chain's CDR3 is CASSQQGSGNTIYF. DNA for the CDR3: TGCGCCAGCAGCCAACAGGGATCTGGAAACACCATATATTTT.